This T cell receptor beta chain was sequenced for a study of technical replicates of blood from a few donors. CDR1 and CDR2 (germline): SGHRS, YFSETQ. This CDR3 has 14 residues. V shed 0 bases and J shed 1 base, with 7 bases lying between them. Clones were sequenced by immunoSEQ multiplex PCR, and TCRdb holds only the in-frame ones, with some missing. This sample has 50,000 or so clones; around nine tenths occur once, and the top ten carry approximately 3.6%. This TCR derives from a human donor in good health. Some clones in this sample may be carry-over from other donors' samples. Source material: PBMCs. V is TRBV5-1 and J is TRBJ1-1; D is perhaps TRBD1 (5 bases). The CDR3 sequence: CASSLGQRNTEAFF. The CDR3 DNA reads as TGCGCCAGCAGCTTGGGACAGCGGAACACTGAAGCTTTCTTT.